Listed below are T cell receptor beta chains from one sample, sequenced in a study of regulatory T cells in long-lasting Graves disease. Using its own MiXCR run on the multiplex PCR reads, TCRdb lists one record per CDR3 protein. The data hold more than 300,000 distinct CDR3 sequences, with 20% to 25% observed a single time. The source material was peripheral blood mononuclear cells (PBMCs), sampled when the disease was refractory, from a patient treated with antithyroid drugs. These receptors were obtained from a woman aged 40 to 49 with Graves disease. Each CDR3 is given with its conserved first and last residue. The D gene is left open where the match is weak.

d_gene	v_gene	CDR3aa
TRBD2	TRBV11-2	CASSQTSFGELFF
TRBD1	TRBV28	CASTQDRRSYEQYF
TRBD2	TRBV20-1	CSATDSSGSYEQYF
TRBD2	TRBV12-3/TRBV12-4	CASSPSGGGGTQYF
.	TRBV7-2	CASSPDVGRDPYEQYF
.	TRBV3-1	CASSQGWYANEKLFF
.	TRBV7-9	CASSSLDPGDYEQYF
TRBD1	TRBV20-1	CSADTGAASQNEQYF
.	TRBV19	CASSSRRLNEKLFF
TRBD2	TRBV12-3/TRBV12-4	CASSLITRRGMERSTHNEQFF
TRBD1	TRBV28	CASSPQGADAIYF
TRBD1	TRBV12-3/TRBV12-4	CASSNSGTGADTQYF
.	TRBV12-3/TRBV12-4	CASNPGPGELFF
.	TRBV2	CASSEAVGKVSGANVLTF
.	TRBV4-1	CASSLRDGLNQPQHF
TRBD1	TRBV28	CASSLSGTGAGGYTF
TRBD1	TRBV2	CASSHHDRTGRTEAFF
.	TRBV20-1	CSALLASYEQYF
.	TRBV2	CASMIQGAGANVLTF
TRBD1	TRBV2	CASTPGRGRTGELFF